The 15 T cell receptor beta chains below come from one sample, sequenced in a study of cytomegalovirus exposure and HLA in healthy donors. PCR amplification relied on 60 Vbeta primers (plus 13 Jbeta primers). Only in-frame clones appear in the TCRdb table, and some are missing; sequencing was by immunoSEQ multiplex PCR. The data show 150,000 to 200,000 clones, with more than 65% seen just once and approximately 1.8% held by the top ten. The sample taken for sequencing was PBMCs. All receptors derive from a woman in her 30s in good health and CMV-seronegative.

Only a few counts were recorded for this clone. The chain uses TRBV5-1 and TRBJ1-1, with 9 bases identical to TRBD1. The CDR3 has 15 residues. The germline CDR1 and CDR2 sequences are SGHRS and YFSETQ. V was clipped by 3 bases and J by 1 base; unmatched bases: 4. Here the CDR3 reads CASSWGQGPNTEAFF. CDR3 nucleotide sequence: TGCGCCAGCAGCTGGGGACAGGGACCGAACACTGAAGCTTTCTTT.

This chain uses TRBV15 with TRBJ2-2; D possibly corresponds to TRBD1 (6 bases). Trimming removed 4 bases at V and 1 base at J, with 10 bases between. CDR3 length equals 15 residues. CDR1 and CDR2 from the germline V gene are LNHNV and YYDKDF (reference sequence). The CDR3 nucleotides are TGTGCCACCAGCACCACAGGGAAGAACACCGGGGAGCTGTTTTTT. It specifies CATSTTGKNTGELFF.

DNA for the CDR3: TGTGCCAGCAGCTTAGACAGGGGGCCTGGGGAGCTGTTTTTT. Its translation: CASSLDRGPGELFF. This chain connects TRBV7-2 to TRBJ2-2, with TRBD1 identical over 9 bases. After removal of 1 base from V and 8 bases from J, the junction contained 2 bases not matched to a gene. The CDR3 runs to 14 residues. CDR1 is SGHTA and CDR2 is FQGNSA in the germline V gene.

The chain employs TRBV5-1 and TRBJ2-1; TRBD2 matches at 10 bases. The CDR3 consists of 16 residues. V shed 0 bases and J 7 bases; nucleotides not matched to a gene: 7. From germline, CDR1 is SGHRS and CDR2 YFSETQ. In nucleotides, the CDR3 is TGCGCCAGCAGCTTGGCCGCTAGCGGGAGCCGGAATGAGCAGTTCTTC. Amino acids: CASSLAASGSRNEQFF.

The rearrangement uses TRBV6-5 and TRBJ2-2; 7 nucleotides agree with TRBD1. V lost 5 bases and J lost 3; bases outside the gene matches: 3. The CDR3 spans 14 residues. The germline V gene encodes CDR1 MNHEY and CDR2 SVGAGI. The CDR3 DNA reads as TGTGCCAGCAGTCACGACAGGGACACCGGGGAGCTGTTTTTT. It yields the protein CASSHDRDTGELFF.

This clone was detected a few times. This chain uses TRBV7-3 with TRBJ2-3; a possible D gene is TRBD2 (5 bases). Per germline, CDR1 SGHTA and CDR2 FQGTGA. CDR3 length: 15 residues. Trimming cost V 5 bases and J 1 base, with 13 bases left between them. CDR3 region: CASSRVAGGTDTQYF. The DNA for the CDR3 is TGTGCCAGCAGCCGGGTGGCGGGCGGCACAGATACGCAGTATTTT. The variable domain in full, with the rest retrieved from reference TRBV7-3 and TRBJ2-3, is GAGVSQTPSNKVTEKGKYVELRCDPISGHTALYWYRQSLGQGPEFLIYFQGTGAADDSGLPNDRFFAVRPEGSVSTLKIQRTERGDSAVYLCASSRVAGGTDTQYFGPGTRLTVL.

Here the CDR3 DNA reads TGTGCCAGCAGTGAACACAGGGTCTACGAGCAGTACTTC. The encoded protein is CASSEHRVYEQYF. V and J are TRBV6-1 and TRBJ2-7; a weak D match, TRBD1 (6 bases). The germline V gene encodes CDR1 MNHNS and CDR2 SASEGT. With 2 bases removed from V and 3 bases from J, the gap between germline ends came to 8 bases. This CDR3 spans 13 amino acids.

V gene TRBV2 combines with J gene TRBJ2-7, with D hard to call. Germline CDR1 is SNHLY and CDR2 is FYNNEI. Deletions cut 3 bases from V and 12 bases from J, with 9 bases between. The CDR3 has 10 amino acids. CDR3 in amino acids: CASSDGVPYF. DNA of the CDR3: TGTGCCAGCAGTGACGGTGTCCCGTACTTC.

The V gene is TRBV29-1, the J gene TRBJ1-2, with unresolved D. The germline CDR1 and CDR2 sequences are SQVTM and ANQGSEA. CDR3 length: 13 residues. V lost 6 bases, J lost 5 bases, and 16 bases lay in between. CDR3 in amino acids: CSVTPRSSYGYTF. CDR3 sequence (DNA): TGCAGCGTCACCCCCCGGTCTTCTTATGGCTACACCTTC.

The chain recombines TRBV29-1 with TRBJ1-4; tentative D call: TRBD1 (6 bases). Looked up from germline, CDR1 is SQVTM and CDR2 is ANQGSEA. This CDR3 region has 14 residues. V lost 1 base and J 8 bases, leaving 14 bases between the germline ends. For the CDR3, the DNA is TGCAGCGTTGAAGCCGGGGGGCGCGGAGAAAAACTGTTTTTT. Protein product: CSVEAGGRGEKLFF.

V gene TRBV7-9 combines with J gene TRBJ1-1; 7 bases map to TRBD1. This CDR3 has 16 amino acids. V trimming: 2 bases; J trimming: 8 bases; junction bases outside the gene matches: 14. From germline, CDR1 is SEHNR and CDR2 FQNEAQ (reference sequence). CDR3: CASSLHRRQGRLEAFF. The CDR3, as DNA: TGTGCCAGCAGCTTACACAGGAGACAGGGCCGATTAGAAGCTTTCTTT.

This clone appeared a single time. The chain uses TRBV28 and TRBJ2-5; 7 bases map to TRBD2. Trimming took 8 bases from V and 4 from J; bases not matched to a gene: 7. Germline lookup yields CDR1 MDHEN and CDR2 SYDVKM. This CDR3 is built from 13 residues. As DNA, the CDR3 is TGTGCCAGCTCTGGGGGGGGAGGAGAGACCCAGTACTTC. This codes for CASSGGGGETQYF.

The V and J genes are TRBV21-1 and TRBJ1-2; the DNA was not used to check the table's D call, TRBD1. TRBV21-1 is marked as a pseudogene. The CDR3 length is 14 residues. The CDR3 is CASTQGVLSCGYTF. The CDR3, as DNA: TGTGCCAGCACCCAAGGGGTATTGTCGTGTGGCTACACCTTC.

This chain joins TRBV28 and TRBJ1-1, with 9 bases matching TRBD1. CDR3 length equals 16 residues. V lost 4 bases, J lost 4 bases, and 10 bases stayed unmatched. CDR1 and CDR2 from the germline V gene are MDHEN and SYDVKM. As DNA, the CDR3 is TGTGCCAGCAGTTCCGGGACAGGGCTTTCGAGCACTGAAGCTTTCTTT. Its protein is CASSSGTGLSSTEAFF.

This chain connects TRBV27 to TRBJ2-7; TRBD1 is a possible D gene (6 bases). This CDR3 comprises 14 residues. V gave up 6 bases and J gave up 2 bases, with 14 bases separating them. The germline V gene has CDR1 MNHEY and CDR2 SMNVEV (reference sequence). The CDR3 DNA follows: TGTGCCAGCAGGAAACAGGGAGCCCCCTACGAGCAGTACTTC. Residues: CASRKQGAPYEQYF.